This section outlines one T cell receptor (beta chain) sequence together with its context. The sample originates from a study of cytomegalovirus exposure and HLA in healthy donors. The V end lost 0 bases, the J end lost 1 base, and 10 bases lay between the germline ends. CDR1 and CDR2 (germline): SGHRS, YFSETQ. CDR3 length: 15 amino acids. Sequencing used immunoSEQ multiplex PCR; TCRdb keeps in-frame clones, though not all of them. The profile shows some 170,000 clones, approximately 86% of them singletons. The V call is TRBV5-1, the J call TRBJ1-1; TRBD1 might be the D (5 bases). The sequence derives from a young man in good health and CMV-seropositive. Sequencing was carried out using PBMCs. The CDR3 coding sequence is TGCGCCAGCAGCTTGGGGGGGAGGGGGAACACTGAAGCTTTCTTT. Residues: CASSLGGRGNTEAFF.